The 23 T cell receptor beta chains below were found in one sample sequenced in a study of cytomegalovirus exposure and HLA in healthy donors. Primers: 60 Vbeta forward and 13 Jbeta reverse. Libraries were prepared by immunoSEQ multiplex PCR; TCRdb keeps only in-frame clonotypes and omits some of them. The sample has some 160,000 clones; roughly 80% are singletons. Sample: PBMCs. Receptor source: a male donor in good health and CMV-seropositive.

This chain links TRBV5-5 with TRBJ1-4; 8 bases match TRBD1. Germline V gene sequence: CDR1 SGHKS, CDR2 YYEKEE (reference sequence). The CDR3 runs 16 residues. After removal of 0 bases from V and 4 bases from J, the junction contained 5 bases not matched to a gene. CDR3 coding DNA: TGTGCCAGCAGCTTGGGTATAACAGGGGGTAATGAAAAACTGTTTTTT. This encodes CASSLGITGGNEKLFF.

This chain uses TRBV27 with TRBJ1-2; 9 bases agree with TRBD1. V gave up 6 bases and J gave up 2 bases; unmatched junction bases: 4. Germline V lookup: CDR1 MNHEY, CDR2 SMNVEV (reference sequence). The CDR3 sequence is 14 residues long. In nucleotides, the CDR3 is TGTGCCAGCAGGGGGACAGGGCGGAACTATGGCTACACCTTC. Amino acids: CASRGTGRNYGYTF.

This clone was seen a handful of times. J is TRBJ1-1 and V is TRBV4-3, with 7 bases identical to TRBD1. V shed 1 base and J 11 bases; nucleotides not matched to a gene: 16. Germline V gives CDR1 LGHNA, CDR2 YSLEER. CDR3 length equals 16 residues. CDR3 residues: CASSQVETGSLSGAFF. The CDR3 DNA reads TGCGCCAGCAGCCAAGTTGAGACAGGGAGCTTATCGGGCGCTTTCTTT.

The rearrangement joins TRBV27 to TRBJ2-7; weak D call: TRBD2 (7 bases). Trimming took off 1 base at V and 3 bases at J, with 13 bases between the two ends. The CDR3 consists of 15 residues. The germline V gene encodes CDR1 MNHEY and CDR2 SMNVEV (reference sequence). The CDR3: CASSLYGGQGYEQYF. In DNA, the CDR3 is TGTGCCAGCAGTTTATACGGGGGGCAAGGCTACGAGCAGTACTTC.

This clone was seen a few times. The chain carries TRBV7-2 and TRBJ2-1, with TRBD2 matching over 8 bases. This CDR3 spans 17 amino acids. Germline lookup yields CDR1 SGHTA and CDR2 FQGNSA. The V gene end was trimmed by 5 bases and the J gene end by 4 bases; junction bases not matched to a gene: 13. The CDR3 DNA is TGTGCCAGCAGCCCCCGGTTTGGGGAGCGGGGGTACAATGAGCAGTTCTTC. This translates into CASSPRFGERGYNEQFF.

The rearrangement links TRBV10-2 to TRBJ2-7, with a tentative D call TRBD2 (5 bases). Germline loops: CDR1 WSHSY, CDR2 SAAADI. Trimming removed 3 bases from V and 6 bases from J, with 15 bases in between. The CDR3 runs 14 residues. CDR3 sequence: CASSDASPLAEQYF. The CDR3 region has the DNA TGCGCCAGCAGTGACGCTAGCCCCCTCGCCGAGCAGTACTTC.

Note on this clone: At one of its ends the junction is not consistent with the germline gene, which may arise from a read error. The sample contains more than one DNA sequence encoding this CDR3. The chain has TRBV28 and TRBJ2-6; a weak D match, TRBD2 (5 bases). CDR1 is MDHEN, CDR2 SYDVKM, per germline. The CDR3 loop spans 15 amino acids. DNA of the CDR3: TGCGCCAGCAGTATGACGGGGTCTGGGGCCAACGTCCTGACTTTC. Protein product: CASSMTGSGANVLTF.

The J gene is TRBJ2-5, the V gene TRBV7-9; TRBD1 is a possible D gene (6 bases). This CDR3 comprises 13 residues. Trimming removed 5 bases from V and 4 bases from J, with 11 bases in between. Germline-derived CDR1 and CDR2 are SEHNR and FQNEAQ (reference sequence). The CDR3 protein is CASSQRQVETQYF. The CDR3 DNA reads TGTGCCAGCAGCCAGAGACAGGTAGAGACCCAGTACTTC.

The rearrangement links TRBV7-9 to TRBJ1-1, with a tentative D call TRBD1 (6 bases). CDR3 length: 14 residues. V shed 4 bases and J shed 1 base, with 10 bases lying between them. Germline CDR1 is SEHNR and CDR2 is FQNEAQ (reference sequence). The CDR3 sequence: CASSWAGENTEAFF. CDR3 in DNA: TGTGCCAGCAGCTGGGCAGGGGAGAACACTGAAGCTTTCTTT.

This chain joins TRBV7-2 and TRBJ2-1; unclear D gene. Trimming took 6 bases from V and 8 from J, leaving 11 bases between them. The V gene's germline CDR1 is SGHTA and CDR2 FQGNSA. This CDR3 comprises 12 residues. The CDR3 DNA reads TGTGCCAGCAGGATAAGTACGGATGAGCAGTTCTTC. Its protein product is CASRISTDEQFF.

The chain has TRBV6-6 and TRBJ2-7; 9 bases fit TRBD2. The CDR3 covers 15 residues. Trimming took 7 bases from V and 2 from J; bases not matched to a gene: 9. Germline lookup yields CDR1 MNHNY and CDR2 SVGAGI (reference sequence). This CDR3 is CASMVSGSPTYEQYF. The CDR3 DNA reads as TGTGCCAGCATGGTTAGCGGGAGTCCAACCTACGAGCAGTACTTC.

In DNA, the CDR3 is TGTGCCAGCAGTGTTACAGGGAATCAGCCCCAGCATTTT. Translated: CASSVTGNQPQHF. J is TRBJ1-5 and V is TRBV28; TRBD1 is a possible D gene (6 bases). Germline V CDR1 and CDR2: MDHEN, SYDVKM. The CDR3 covers 13 residues. Trimming left V 5 bases short and J 4 bases short, with 9 bases between. Full variable domain (missing parts from reference TRBV28 and TRBJ1-5): DVKVTQSSRYLVKRTGEKVFLECVQDMDHENMFWYRQDPGLGLRLIYFSYDVKMKEKGDIPEGYSVSREKKERFSLILESASTNQTSMYLCASSVTGNQPQHFGDGTRLSIL.

This chain links TRBV5-1 with TRBJ1-5; TRBD1 aligns across 8 bases. The CDR3 extends over 15 amino acids. Germline V CDR1 and CDR2: SGHRS, YFSETQ. The trim removed 4 bases at V and 1 base at J, leaving 4 bases unmatched. The CDR3 loop reads CASSNSGGSNQPQHF. In nucleotides, the CDR3 is TGCGCCAGCAGCAATTCAGGGGGCAGCAATCAGCCCCAGCATTTT.

The rearrangement uses TRBV27 and TRBJ2-7; TRBD2 matches 8 bases. Germline CDR1 MNHEY, CDR2 SMNVEV (reference sequence). The length of the CDR3 is 12 residues. V trimming: 6 bases; J trimming: 4 bases; junction bases outside the gene matches: 2. The DNA of the CDR3 is TGTGCCAGCAGGCGGGGGGTTTACGAGCAGTACTTC. Protein sequence: CASRRGVYEQYF.

The chain uses TRBV7-2 and TRBJ2-5; 7 bases are a match to TRBD1. The CDR3 covers 16 residues. Trimming cost V 2 bases and J 3 bases; bases outside gene matches: 9. Germline V gene data show CDR1 as SGHTA and CDR2 as FQGNSA. The CDR3 reads CASSLTLGQAEETQYF. In DNA, the CDR3 is TGTGCCAGCAGCTTAACTTTAGGACAGGCCGAAGAGACCCAGTACTTC.

The genes are TRBV7-2 and TRBJ2-1; 9 positions agree with TRBD1. The CDR3 is 15 amino acids. V lost 7 bases and J lost 8; bases outside the gene matches: 12. Germline V gene data show CDR1 as SGHTA and CDR2 as FQGNSA. The CDR3 DNA reads TGTGCCAGCACCATTGGACAGGGGAAGGCGGATGAGCAGTTCTTC. Amino acid sequence: CASTIGQGKADEQFF.

The chain recombines TRBV7-2 with TRBJ2-3, with D perhaps matching TRBD2 (5 bases). The CDR3 is 13 residues long. Germline values: CDR1 SGHTA, CDR2 FQGNSA. Trimming shortened V by 8 bases and J by 4 bases, and 13 bases separated the two germline ends. The CDR3 sequence: CASERGGADTQYF. In DNA, the CDR3 is TGTGCCAGCGAGCGCGGAGGAGCAGATACGCAGTATTTT.

This rearrangement joins TRBV18 to TRBJ1-4; a weak D match, TRBD1 (5 bases). V was cut by 3 bases and J by 2 bases, with 10 bases left in between. This CDR3 has 15 residues. Germline V gene sequence: CDR1 KGHSH, CDR2 LQKENI. DNA of the CDR3: TGTGCCAGCTCACCTGGGGCGTCGACTAATGAAAAACTGTTTTTT. It translates to CASSPGASTNEKLFF.

The rearrangement joins TRBV28 to TRBJ1-1, with 9 nucleotides matching TRBD1. The V and J ends lost 5 bases and 5 bases, in that order; junction bases with no gene match: 3. Germline assignment: CDR1 MDHEN and CDR2 SYDVKM. This CDR3 is built from 13 residues. The CDR3 region is CASSPGQGTEAFF. In DNA form, the CDR3 reads TGTGCCAGCAGTCCAGGACAGGGGACTGAAGCTTTCTTT.

The chain is built from TRBV15 and TRBJ2-3, with 8 positions matching TRBD2. The trim removed 5 bases at V and 8 bases at J, leaving 15 bases unmatched. The germline CDR1 and CDR2 sequences are LNHNV and YYDKDF (reference sequence). This CDR3 contains 16 residues. The DNA of the CDR3 is TGTGCCACCAGCCACCGGACTAGCCCGAAGCAAGGTACGCAGTATTTT. This encodes CATSHRTSPKQGTQYF.

The chain links TRBV19 to TRBJ1-2; the D gene is possibly TRBD1 (6 bases). V was trimmed by 11 bases and J by 3 bases, leaving 25 bases between them. CDR1 and CDR2 (germline): LNHDA, SQIVND (reference sequence). CDR3 length: 16 residues. CDR3: CASTFEQGSAHYGYTF. In DNA form, the CDR3 reads TGTGCCTCCACGTTCGAACAGGGATCAGCTCACTATGGCTACACCTTC. The full variable domain, rest sourced from reference TRBV19 and TRBJ1-2, is DGGITQSPKYLFRKEGQNVTLSCEQNLNHDAMYWYRQDPGQGLRLIYYSQIVNDFQKGDIAEGYSVSREKKESFPLTVTSAQKNPTAFYLCASTFEQGSAHYGYTFGSGTRLTVV.

This chain joins TRBV5-4 and TRBJ2-5, with TRBD2 identical over 8 bases. The germline V gene encodes CDR1 SGHNT and CDR2 YYREEE (reference sequence). V was pared by 0 bases and J by 2 bases, with 3 bases of the junction left unmatched. This CDR3 is built from 15 residues. The CDR3 DNA is TGTGCCAGCAGCTTGGCGCCTAGCGGGCAAGAGACCCAGTACTTC. This codes for CASSLAPSGQETQYF.

The V call is TRBV6-1, the J call TRBJ2-1; 8 bases are a match to TRBD2. Germline CDR1 MNHNS, CDR2 SASEGT. V gave up 3 bases and J gave up 3 bases; unmatched junction bases: 4. The CDR3 totals 15 residues. CDR3 sequence reads: CASSENSGNYNEQFF. For the CDR3, the DNA is TGTGCCAGCAGTGAGAATAGCGGGAACTACAATGAGCAGTTCTTC.